A single sample gave rise to the 21 T cell receptor beta chains below, sequenced in a study of T cell changes during pregnancy in multiple sclerosis. Produced via immunoSEQ multiplex PCR; TCRdb's table is partial and in-frame only. Here the sample spans approximately 70,000 clones, about nine tenths being singletons. This material consisted of peripheral blood, taken in the second trimester of pregnancy. All receptors derive from a female donor with multiple sclerosis, enrolled in a pregnancy study.

This chain links TRBV6-1 with TRBJ2-3; D might be TRBD2 (5 bases). Trimming shortened V by 3 bases and J by 1 base, and 11 bases separated the two germline ends. This CDR3 is 15 amino acids long. Germline CDR1 is MNHNS and CDR2 is SASEGT. This CDR3 is CASSDGDRGTDTQYF. CDR3 nucleotide sequence: TGTGCCAGCAGTGACGGGGATAGGGGCACAGATACGCAGTATTTT.

Turning to this clone: Germline is not matched at one junction end, which may reflect a read error. The rearrangement uses TRBV6-5 and TRBJ2-1; 8 bases align to TRBD2. Germline values: CDR1 MNHEY, CDR2 SVGAGI. The CDR3 extends over 13 amino acids. The CDR3 spells CASSYSTETGGVF. The CDR3 nucleotides are TGTGCCAGCAGTTACTCGACAGAAACCGGGGGGGTCTTC.

This sequence joins TRBV28 and TRBJ1-1; 8 bases map to TRBD1. The CDR3 has 16 amino acids. The J segment lost 4 bases and the V segment lost 0 bases, leaving 7 bases of the junction unmatched. From germline, CDR1 is MDHEN and CDR2 SYDVKM. The CDR3 here is CASSLWAGGGSTEAFF. CDR3 sequence (DNA): TGTGCCAGCAGTTTATGGGCAGGGGGCGGGAGCACTGAAGCTTTCTTT.

The V gene is TRBV19, the J gene TRBJ2-2; TRBD1 might be the D (6 bases). CDR3 length equals 16 residues. Germline values: CDR1 LNHDA, CDR2 SQIVND (reference sequence). V gave up 1 base and J gave up 1 base, with 10 bases separating them. CDR3 protein: CASSIGGHRNTGELFF. The DNA of the CDR3 is TGTGCCAGTAGTATAGGGGGACATAGGAACACCGGGGAGCTGTTTTTT.

CDR3 DNA sequence: TGTGCCAGTAGTACAAGACCAGGGGACGTCGACCAGTACCAAGAGACCCAGTACTTC. Translated, it gives CASSTRPGDVDQYQETQYF. The rearrangement links TRBV19 to TRBJ2-5; D possibly corresponds to TRBD1 (6 bases). CDR1 and CDR2 (germline): LNHDA, SQIVND (reference sequence). Trimming pared 4 bases from V and 0 bases from J, leaving 24 bases between. The CDR3 totals 19 residues.

This sequence joins TRBV18 and TRBJ1-1; TRBD1 matches at 7 bases. Unmatched junction bases numbered 4, after V lost 4 bases and J lost 2 bases. CDR1 and CDR2 from the germline V gene are KGHSH and LQKENI. CDR3 length: 14 amino acids. The CDR3 region has the DNA TGTGCCAGCTCACTCCGGGACAGCAACACTGAAGCTTTCTTT. This gives the protein CASSLRDSNTEAFF.

The rearrangement links TRBV9 to TRBJ1-5; 7 bases align to TRBD1. Germline CDR1 reads SGDLS; CDR2 reads YYNGEE. J gave up 1 base and V 0 bases, and 1 base lay outside the gene matches. The CDR3 extends over 15 amino acids. The DNA of the CDR3 is TGTGCCAGCAGCGTAGAGGGACAGAGCAATCAGCCCCAGCATTTT. Residues: CASSVEGQSNQPQHF.

The chain recombines TRBV28 with TRBJ2-3; 9 bases map to TRBD2. CDR1 is MDHEN, CDR2 SYDVKM, per germline. This CDR3 is built from 17 residues. With V trimmed by 8 bases and J by 0 bases, 12 bases remained unmatched. The DNA of the CDR3 is TGTGCCAGCGCGACCGATAGCGGGAGACGAAGCACAGATACGCAGTATTTT. It is translated as CASATDSGRRSTDTQYF.

The rearrangement links TRBV11-2 to TRBJ2-7, with 7 bases identical to TRBD2. V shed 2 bases, J shed 3 bases, and the junction held 10 bases outside the gene matches. CDR1 and CDR2 (germline): SGHAT, FQNNGV. The CDR3 is made up of 16 amino acids. CDR3 residues: CASSLFIRAGSYEQYF. In DNA form, the CDR3 reads TGTGCCAGCAGCTTATTCATCAGAGCGGGGAGCTACGAGCAGTACTTC.

The sample holds a few counts of this clone. This chain joins TRBV6-1 and TRBJ1-6; possible D gene TRBD1, 5 bases. The germline V gene encodes CDR1 MNHNS and CDR2 SASEGT. The CDR3 is 13 amino acids. The V end lost 2 bases, the J end lost 7 bases, and 6 bases lay between the germline ends. The CDR3 DNA reads as TGTGCCAGCAGTGAAAAGGGGAATTCACCCCTCCACTTT. Its protein product is CASSEKGNSPLHF.

This clone was seen a handful of times. The chain joins TRBV11-2 to TRBJ1-1; TRBD1 matches 7 bases. This CDR3 is built from 15 residues. J was trimmed by 4 bases and V by 2 bases; bases with no gene match: 7. Germline V CDR1 and CDR2: SGHAT, FQNNGV. CDR3 sequence (DNA): TGTGCCAGCAGCTTAATACAGGGGTTTGGCACTGAAGCTTTCTTT. It encodes CASSLIQGFGTEAFF.

The gene calls are TRBV27 and TRBJ2-7; 9 nucleotides match TRBD1. V lost 6 bases, J lost 6 bases, and 15 bases stayed unmatched. This CDR3 has 16 amino acids. Looked up from germline, CDR1 is MNHEY and CDR2 is SMNVEV (reference sequence). The CDR3 reads CASRRAPGTGSPEQYF. The CDR3 region has the DNA TGTGCCAGCAGGCGGGCCCCCGGGACAGGGTCCCCCGAGCAGTACTTC.

The rearrangement links TRBV7-2 to TRBJ1-3; maybe TRBD1 (5 bases). This CDR3 is built from 16 residues. Germline V gene lookup returns CDR1 SGHTA and CDR2 FQGNSA. The V end lost 5 bases, the J end lost 2 bases, and 16 bases lay between the germline ends. The CDR3 sequence is CASSLQGGAAGNTIYF. Written as DNA, the CDR3 is TGTGCCAGCAGCCTCCAAGGTGGGGCGGCTGGAAACACCATATATTTT.

V gene TRBV6-6 combines with J gene TRBJ2-2; 12 bases map to TRBD1. The V gene's germline CDR1 is MNHNY and CDR2 SVGAGI (reference sequence). This CDR3 spans 15 amino acids. V shed 2 bases and J 8 bases; nucleotides not matched to a gene: 3. The CDR3 DNA reads as TGTGCCAGCAGTTACGGGACAGGGGGCGAGGGGGAGCTGTTTTTT. Protein product: CASSYGTGGEGELFF.

This chain uses TRBV13 with TRBJ2-3; 10 bases match TRBD2. The germline V gene has CDR1 PRHDT and CDR2 FYEKMQ (reference sequence). Trimming at V came to 8 bases and at J to 2 bases, leaving 4 bases not matched to a gene. The length of the CDR3 is 14 residues. The CDR3 spells CASALAGATDTQYF. Here the CDR3 DNA reads TGTGCCAGCGCCCTAGCGGGGGCCACAGATACGCAGTATTTT.

The chain combines TRBV7-2 with TRBJ1-3; TRBD1 might be the D (5 bases). Looked up from germline, CDR1 is SGHTA and CDR2 is FQGNSA. V lost 4 bases and J lost 0, with 13 bases in between. The CDR3 has 16 amino acids. The CDR3 DNA is TGTGCCAGCAGCTGGGGACTGACTAGCTCTGGAAACACCATATATTTT. Its translation is CASSWGLTSSGNTIYF.

The J gene is TRBJ1-1, the V gene TRBV11-2, with D hard to call. V was clipped by 6 bases and J by 0 bases, with 5 bases between them. Germline V gene sequence: CDR1 SGHAT, CDR2 FQNNGV. The CDR3 is 12 residues long. DNA of the CDR3: TGTGCCAGCAGGCGCTTGAACACTGAAGCTTTCTTT. Translating gives CASRRLNTEAFF.

The V and J genes are TRBV30 and TRBJ2-1; TRBD2 is a possible D gene (6 bases). Trimming removed 3 bases at V and 10 bases at J, with 22 bases between. There are 15 residues in the CDR3. Germline V CDR1 and CDR2: GTSNPN, SVGIG (reference sequence). The CDR3 bases are TGTGCCTGGAGGGAGGGAATCCGACGAGGAGGCGAGCAGTTCTTC. It yields the protein CAWREGIRRGGEQFF.

Only a few counts were recorded for this clone. This chain uses TRBV5-1 with TRBJ1-6, with 8 bases that match TRBD1. The CDR3 has 16 residues. Trimming removed 4 bases from V and 7 bases from J; junction bases left unmatched: 10. Germline V gene sequence: CDR1 SGHRS, CDR2 YFSETQ. The CDR3 sequence is CASSPNSGQGNSPLHF. Written as DNA, the CDR3 is TGCGCCAGCAGCCCGAATTCCGGACAGGGAAATTCACCCCTCCACTTT.

This chain joins TRBV15 and TRBJ1-1; D is possibly TRBD1 (6 bases). The CDR3 covers 14 residues. V was clipped by 3 bases and J by 0 bases, with 8 bases between them. Germline V CDR1 and CDR2: LNHNV, YYDKDF (reference sequence). CDR3 nucleotides: TGTGCCACCAGCAGGGGACATTTGAACACTGAAGCTTTCTTT. Its translation: CATSRGHLNTEAFF.

This chain joins TRBV11-3 and TRBJ2-5; 9 bases line up with TRBD2. V lost 1 base to trimming and J lost 0 bases; unmatched junction nucleotides: 3. Germline CDR1 is SGHNT and CDR2 is YENEEA. CDR3 length equals 16 residues. CDR3 in amino acids: CASSLASGGYQETQYF. CDR3 sequence (DNA): TGTGCCAGCAGCTTAGCCAGCGGGGGGTACCAAGAGACCCAGTACTTC.